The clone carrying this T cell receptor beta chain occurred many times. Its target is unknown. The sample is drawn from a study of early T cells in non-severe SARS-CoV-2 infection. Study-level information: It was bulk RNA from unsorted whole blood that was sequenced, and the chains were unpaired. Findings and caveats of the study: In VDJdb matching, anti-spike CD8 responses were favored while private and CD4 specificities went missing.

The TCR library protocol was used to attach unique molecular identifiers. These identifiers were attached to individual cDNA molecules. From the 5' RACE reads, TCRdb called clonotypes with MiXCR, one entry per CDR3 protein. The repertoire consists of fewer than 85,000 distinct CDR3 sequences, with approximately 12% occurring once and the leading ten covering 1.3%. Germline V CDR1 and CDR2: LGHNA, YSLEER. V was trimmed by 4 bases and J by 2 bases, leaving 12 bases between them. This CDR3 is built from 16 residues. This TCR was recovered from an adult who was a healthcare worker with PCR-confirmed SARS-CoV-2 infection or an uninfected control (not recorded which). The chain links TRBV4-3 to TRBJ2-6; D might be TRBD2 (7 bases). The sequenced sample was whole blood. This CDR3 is CASSPEGGAGANVLTF. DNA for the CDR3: TGCGCCAGCAGCCCCGAAGGGGGGGCTGGGGCCAACGTCCTGACTTTC.